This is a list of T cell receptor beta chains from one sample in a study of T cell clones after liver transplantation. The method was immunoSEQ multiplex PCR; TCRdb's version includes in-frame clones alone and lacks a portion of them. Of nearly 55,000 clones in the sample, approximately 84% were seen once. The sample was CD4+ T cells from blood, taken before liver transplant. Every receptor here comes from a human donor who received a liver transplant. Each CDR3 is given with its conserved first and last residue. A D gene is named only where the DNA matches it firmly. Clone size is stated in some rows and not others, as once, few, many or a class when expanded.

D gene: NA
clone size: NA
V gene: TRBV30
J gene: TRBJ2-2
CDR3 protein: CAWSPRAGQTGELFF
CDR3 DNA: TGTGCCTGGAGTCCCCGGGCAGGGCAGACCGGGGAGCTGTTTTTT

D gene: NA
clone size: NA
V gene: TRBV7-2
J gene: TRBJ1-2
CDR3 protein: CASSPLRTDPYGYTF
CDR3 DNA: TGTGCCAGCAGCCCATTAAGGACAGACCCCTATGGCTACACCTTC

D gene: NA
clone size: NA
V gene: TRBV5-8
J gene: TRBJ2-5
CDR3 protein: CASIQTSLLGTQYF
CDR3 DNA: TGTGCCAGCATCCAAACTAGCCTCCTCGGGACCCAGTACTTC

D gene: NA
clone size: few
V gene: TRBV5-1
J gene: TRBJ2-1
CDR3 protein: CASSVSGALYNEQFF
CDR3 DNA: TGCGCCAGCAGCGTTAGCGGAGCCCTTTACAATGAGCAGTTCTTC

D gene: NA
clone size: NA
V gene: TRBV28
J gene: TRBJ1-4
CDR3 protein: CASSFLEKLFF
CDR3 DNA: TGTGCCAGCAGTTTCCTTGAAAAACTGTTTTTT

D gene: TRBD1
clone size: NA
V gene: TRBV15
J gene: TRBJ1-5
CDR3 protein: CATSRDRGYSNQPQHF
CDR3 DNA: TGTGCCACCAGCAGGGACAGGGGGTATAGCAATCAGCCCCAGCATTTT

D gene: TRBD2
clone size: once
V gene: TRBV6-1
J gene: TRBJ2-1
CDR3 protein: CASSEPASGSSSYNEQFF
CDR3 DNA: TGTGCCAGCAGTGAACCGGCTAGCGGGTCGAGCTCCTACAATGAGCAGTTCTTC

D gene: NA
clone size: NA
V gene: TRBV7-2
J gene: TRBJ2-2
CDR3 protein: CASSFRGQPNTGELFF
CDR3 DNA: TGTGCCAGCAGCTTTCGAGGGCAGCCGAACACCGGGGAGCTGTTTTTT

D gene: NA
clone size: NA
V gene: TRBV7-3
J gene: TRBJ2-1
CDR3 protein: CASSLNEHNEQFF
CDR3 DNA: TGTGCCAGCAGCTTAAATGAGCACAATGAGCAGTTCTTC

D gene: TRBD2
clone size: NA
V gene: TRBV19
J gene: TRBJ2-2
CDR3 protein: CAATSLKTGELFF
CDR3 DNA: TGTGCCGCGACTAGCTTGAAGACCGGGGAGCTGTTTTTT

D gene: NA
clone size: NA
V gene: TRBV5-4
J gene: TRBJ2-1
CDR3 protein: CASTLPGLPNEQFF
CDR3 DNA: TGTGCCAGCACCCTTCCGGGACTCCCCAATGAGCAGTTCTTC

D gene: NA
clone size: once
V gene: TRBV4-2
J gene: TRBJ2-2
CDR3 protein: CASSQESTNTGELFF
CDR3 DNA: TGTGCCAGCAGCCAAGAAAGCACTAACACCGGGGAGCTGTTTTTT

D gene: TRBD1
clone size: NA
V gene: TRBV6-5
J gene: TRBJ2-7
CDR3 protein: CASRRGQGAYEQYF
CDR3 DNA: TGTGCCAGCAGACGGGGACAGGGCGCCTACGAGCAGTACTTC

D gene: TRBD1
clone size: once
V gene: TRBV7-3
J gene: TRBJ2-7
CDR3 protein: CASSKQGALGYEQYF
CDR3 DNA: TGTGCCAGCAGCAAACAGGGGGCTCTTGGCTACGAGCAGTACTTC

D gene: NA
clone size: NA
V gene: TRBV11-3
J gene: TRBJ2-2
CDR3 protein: CASSLNTGELFF
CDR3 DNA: TGTGCCAGCAGCCTAAACACCGGGGAGCTGTTTTTT

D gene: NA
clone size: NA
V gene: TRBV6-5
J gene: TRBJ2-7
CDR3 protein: CASSYTRMSYEQYF
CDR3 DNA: TGTGCCAGCAGTTACACTCGAATGAGCTACGAGCAGTACTTC

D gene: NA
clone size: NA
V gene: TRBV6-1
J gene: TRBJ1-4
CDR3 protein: CASSDVWGGQGVSEKLFF
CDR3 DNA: TGTGCCAGCAGTGACGTTTGGGGCGGGCAGGGTGTGAGTGAAAAACTGTTTTTT

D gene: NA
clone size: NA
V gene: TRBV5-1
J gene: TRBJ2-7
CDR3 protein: CASSLAGREGSYEQYF
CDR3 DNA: TGCGCCAGCAGCTTGGCGGGAAGGGAAGGATCTTACGAGCAGTACTTC

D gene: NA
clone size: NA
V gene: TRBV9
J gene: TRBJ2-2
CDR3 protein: CASGLGATGELFF
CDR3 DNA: TGTGCCAGCGGGCTCGGGGCAACCGGGGAGCTGTTTTTT

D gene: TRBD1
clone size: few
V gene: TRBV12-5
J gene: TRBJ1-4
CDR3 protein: CASGSLGDRATEKLFF
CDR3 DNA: TGTGCTAGTGGTTCGCTCGGGGACAGGGCCACCGAAAAACTGTTTTTT

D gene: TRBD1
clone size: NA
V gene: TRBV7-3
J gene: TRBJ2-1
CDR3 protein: CASSLDRGSEQFF
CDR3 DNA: TGTGCCAGCAGCTTGGACAGGGGAAGTGAGCAGTTCTTC

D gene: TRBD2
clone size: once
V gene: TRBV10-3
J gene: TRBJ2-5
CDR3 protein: CAIRTSGEETQYF
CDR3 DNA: TGTGCCATCCGGACTAGCGGTGAAGAGACCCAGTACTTC

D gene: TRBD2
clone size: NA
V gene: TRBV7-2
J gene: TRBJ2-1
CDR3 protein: CASSLVSGVSNEQFF
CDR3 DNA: TGTGCCAGCAGCTTAGTTAGCGGGGTCTCCAATGAGCAGTTCTTC

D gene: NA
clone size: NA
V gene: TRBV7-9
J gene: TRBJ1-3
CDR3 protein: CASSPQGTSGNTIYF
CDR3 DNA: TGTGCCAGCAGCCCCCAGGGAACCTCTGGAAACACCATATATTTT

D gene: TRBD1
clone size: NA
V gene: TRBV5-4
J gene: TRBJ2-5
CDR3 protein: CASSLTGGETQYF
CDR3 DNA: TGTGCCAGCAGCTTGACAGGGGGAGAGACCCAGTACTTC

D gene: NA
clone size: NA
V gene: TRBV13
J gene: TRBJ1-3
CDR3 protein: CASSLWGEGTDTIYF
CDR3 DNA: TGTGCCAGCAGCTTATGGGGCGAAGGGACTGACACCATATATTTT

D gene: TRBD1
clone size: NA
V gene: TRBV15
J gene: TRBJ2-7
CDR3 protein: CATSTDREIHEQYF
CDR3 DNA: TGTGCCACTTCTACCGACAGGGAAATACACGAGCAGTACTTC

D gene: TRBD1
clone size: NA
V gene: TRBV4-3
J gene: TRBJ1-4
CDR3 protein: CASSQAGGPGQGRQKLFF
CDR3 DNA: TGCGCCAGCAGCCAAGCGGGGGGGCCGGGACAGGGAAGACAAAAACTGTTTTTT

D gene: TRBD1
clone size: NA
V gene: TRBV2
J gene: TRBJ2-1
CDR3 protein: CASGDSSNYNEQFF
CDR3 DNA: TGTGCCAGCGGGGACAGTTCAAACTACAATGAGCAGTTCTTC

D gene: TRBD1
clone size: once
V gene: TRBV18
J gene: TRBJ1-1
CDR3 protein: CASSWGQTMNTEAFF
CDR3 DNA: TGTGCCAGCTCTTGGGGACAGACTATGAACACTGAAGCTTTCTTT

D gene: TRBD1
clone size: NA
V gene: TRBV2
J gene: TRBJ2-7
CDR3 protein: CASSAGTGTGEQYF
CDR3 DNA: TGTGCCAGCAGTGCGGGGACAGGGACAGGAGAGCAGTACTTC

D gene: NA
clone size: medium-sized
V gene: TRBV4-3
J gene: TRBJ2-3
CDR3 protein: CAPEEDTQYF
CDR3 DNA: TGCGCCCCCGAGGAAGATACGCAGTATTTT

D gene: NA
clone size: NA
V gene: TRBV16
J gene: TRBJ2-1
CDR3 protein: CASSQLRPRGPGQAYNEQFF
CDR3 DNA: TGTGCCAGCAGCCAATTGAGGCCAAGGGGCCCGGGACAAGCCTACAATGAGCAGTTCTTC

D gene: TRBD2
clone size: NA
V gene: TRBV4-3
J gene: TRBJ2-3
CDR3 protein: CASSSGGLAGFTDTQYF
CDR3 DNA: TGCGCCAGCAGCTCCGGGGGACTAGCGGGGTTCACAGATACGCAGTATTTT

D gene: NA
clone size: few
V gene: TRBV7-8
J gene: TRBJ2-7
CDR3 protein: CASSLPGPYEQYF
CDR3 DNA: TGTGCCAGCAGCTTACCAGGGCCCTACGAGCAGTACTTC

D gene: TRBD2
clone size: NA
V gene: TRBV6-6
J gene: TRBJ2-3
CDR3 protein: CASRYQGLAGDDTQYF
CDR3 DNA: TGTGCCAGCAGGTATCAGGGACTAGCGGGGGACGATACGCAGTATTTT

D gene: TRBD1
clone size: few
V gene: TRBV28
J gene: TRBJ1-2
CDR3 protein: CASSLRTGLKGGYTF
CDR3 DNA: TGTGCCAGCAGTTTACGGACAGGGCTCAAGGGTGGCTACACCTTC

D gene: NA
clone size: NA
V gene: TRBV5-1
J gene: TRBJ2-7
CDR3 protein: CASSSGTQGHEQYF
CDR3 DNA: TGCGCCAGCAGCTCTGGGACCCAGGGCCACGAGCAGTACTTC

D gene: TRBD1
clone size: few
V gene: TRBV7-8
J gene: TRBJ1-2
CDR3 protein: CASSLVPPGQVSYGYTF
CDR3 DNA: TGTGCCAGCAGCTTGGTTCCACCGGGACAGGTGTCCTATGGCTACACCTTC

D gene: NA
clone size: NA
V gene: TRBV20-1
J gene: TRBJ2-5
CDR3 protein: CSAKKETQYF
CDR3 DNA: TGCAGTGCTAAAAAAGAGACCCAGTACTTC

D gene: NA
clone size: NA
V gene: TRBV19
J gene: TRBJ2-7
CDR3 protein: CASSIPGSQYEQYF
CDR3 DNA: TGTGCCAGTAGTATACCCGGGAGCCAATACGAGCAGTACTTC

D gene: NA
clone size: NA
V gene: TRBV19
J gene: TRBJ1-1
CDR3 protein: CASSIGFAEAFF
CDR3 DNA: TGTGCCAGTAGTATAGGGTTCGCTGAAGCTTTCTTT

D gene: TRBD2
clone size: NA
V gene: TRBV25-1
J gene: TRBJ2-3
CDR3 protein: CASSKLGVAGGLDTQYF
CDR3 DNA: TGTGCCAGCAGTAAGCTGGGAGTAGCGGGAGGATTAGATACGCAGTATTTT

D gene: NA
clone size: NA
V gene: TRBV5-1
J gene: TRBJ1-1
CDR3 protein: CASRLDSLNTEAFF
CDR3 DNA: TGCGCCAGCAGACTGGACAGTTTGAACACTGAAGCTTTCTTT

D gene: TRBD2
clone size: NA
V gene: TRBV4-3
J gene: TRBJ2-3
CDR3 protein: CARERETDTQYF
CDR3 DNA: TGCGCCAGAGAGCGGGAAACAGATACGCAGTATTTT

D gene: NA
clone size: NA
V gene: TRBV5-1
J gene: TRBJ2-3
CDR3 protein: CASSPAGRQGGDTQYF
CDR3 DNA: TGCGCCAGCAGCCCGGCGGGAAGGCAGGGGGGGGATACGCAGTATTTT

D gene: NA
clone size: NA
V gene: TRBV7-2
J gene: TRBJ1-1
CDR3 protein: CASSLGAFF
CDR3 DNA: TGTGCCAGCAGCTTGGGAGCTTTCTTT

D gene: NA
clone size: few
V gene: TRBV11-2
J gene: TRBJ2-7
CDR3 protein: CASSLTYEQYF
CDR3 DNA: TGTGCCAGCAGCTTAACGTACGAGCAGTACTTC

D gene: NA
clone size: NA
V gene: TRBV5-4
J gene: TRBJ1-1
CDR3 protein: CASSFSQSTGAFF
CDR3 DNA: TGTGCCAGCAGCTTTTCACAAAGTACTGGGGCTTTCTTT

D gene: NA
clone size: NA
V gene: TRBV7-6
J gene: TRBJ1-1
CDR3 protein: CASSLRGAEAFF
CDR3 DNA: TGTGCCAGCAGCCTGCGGGGTGCTGAAGCTTTCTTT

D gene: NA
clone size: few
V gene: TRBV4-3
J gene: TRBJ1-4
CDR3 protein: CASSRSLAATNEKLFF
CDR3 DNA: TGCGCCAGCAGCCGGAGTCTGGCAGCTACTAATGAAAAACTGTTTTTT

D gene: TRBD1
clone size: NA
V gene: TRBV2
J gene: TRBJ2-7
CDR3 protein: CASNPGQGSYEQYF
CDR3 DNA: TGTGCCAGCAACCCGGGACAGGGTTCCTACGAGCAGTACTTC

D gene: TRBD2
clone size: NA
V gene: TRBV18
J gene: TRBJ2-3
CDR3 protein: CASSPPGLSTDTQYF
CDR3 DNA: TGTGCCAGCTCACCTCCGGGACTAAGCACAGATACGCAGTATTTT

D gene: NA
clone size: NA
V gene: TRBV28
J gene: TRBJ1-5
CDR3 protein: CASGSTSGTIRNQPQHF
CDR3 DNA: TGTGCCAGCGGATCGACATCCGGGACAATACGCAATCAGCCCCAGCATTTT

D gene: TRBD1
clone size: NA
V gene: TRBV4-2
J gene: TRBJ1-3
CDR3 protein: CASSQERQGDSGNTIYF
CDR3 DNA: TGTGCCAGCAGCCAAGAAAGACAGGGGGACTCTGGAAACACCATATATTTT

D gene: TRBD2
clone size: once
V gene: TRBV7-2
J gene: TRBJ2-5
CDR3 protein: CASRLGTSGESETQYF
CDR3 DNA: TGTGCCAGCAGACTCGGGACTAGCGGGGAATCGGAGACCCAGTACTTC

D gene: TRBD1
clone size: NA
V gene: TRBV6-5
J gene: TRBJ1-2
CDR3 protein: CASRPTGEFGYTF
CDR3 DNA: TGTGCCAGCAGACCGACAGGGGAATTCGGCTACACCTTC